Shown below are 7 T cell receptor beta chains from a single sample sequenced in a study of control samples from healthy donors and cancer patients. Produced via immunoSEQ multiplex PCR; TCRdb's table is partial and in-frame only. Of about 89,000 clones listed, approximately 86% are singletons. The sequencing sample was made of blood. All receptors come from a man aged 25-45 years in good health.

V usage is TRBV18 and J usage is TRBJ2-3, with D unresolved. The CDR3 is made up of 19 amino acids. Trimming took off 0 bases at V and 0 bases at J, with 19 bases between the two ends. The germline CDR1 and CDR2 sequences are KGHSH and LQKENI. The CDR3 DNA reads TGTGCCAGCTCACCACCCACCCCGTCCGGAAAACCTAGCACAGATACGCAGTATTTT. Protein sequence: CASSPPTPSGKPSTDTQYF.

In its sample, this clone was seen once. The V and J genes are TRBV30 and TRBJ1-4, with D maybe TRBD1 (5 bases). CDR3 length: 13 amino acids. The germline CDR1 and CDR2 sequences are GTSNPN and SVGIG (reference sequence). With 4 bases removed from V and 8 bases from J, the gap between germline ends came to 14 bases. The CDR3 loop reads CAWTDGTVEKLFF. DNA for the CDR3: TGTGCCTGGACTGACGGGACGGTAGAAAAACTGTTTTTT.

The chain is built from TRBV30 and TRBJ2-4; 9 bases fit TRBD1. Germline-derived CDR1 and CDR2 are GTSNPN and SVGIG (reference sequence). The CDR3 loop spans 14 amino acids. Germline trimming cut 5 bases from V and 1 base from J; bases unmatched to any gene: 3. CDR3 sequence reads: CAWDRGEAKNIQYF. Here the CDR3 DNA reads TGTGCCTGGGACAGGGGGGAGGCCAAAAACATTCAGTACTTC.

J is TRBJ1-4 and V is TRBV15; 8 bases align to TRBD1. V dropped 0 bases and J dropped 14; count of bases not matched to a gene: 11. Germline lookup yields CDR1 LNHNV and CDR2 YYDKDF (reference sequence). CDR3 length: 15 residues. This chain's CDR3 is CATSRDSGTGASLFF. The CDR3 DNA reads TGTGCCACCAGCAGAGACTCCGGGACAGGCGCCTCTCTGTTTTTT. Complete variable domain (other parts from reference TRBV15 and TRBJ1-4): DAMVIQNPRYQVTQFGKPVTLSCSQTLNHNVMYWYQQKSSQAPKLLFHYYDKDFNNEADTPDNFQSRRPNTSFCFLDIRSPGLGDTAMYLCATSRDSGTGASLFFGSGTQLSVL.

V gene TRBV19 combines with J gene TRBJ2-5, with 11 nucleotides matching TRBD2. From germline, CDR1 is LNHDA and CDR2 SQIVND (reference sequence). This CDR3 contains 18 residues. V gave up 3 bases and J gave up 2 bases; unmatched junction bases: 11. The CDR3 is CASSIRLAGGTIQETQYF. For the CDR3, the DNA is TGTGCCAGTAGTATCCGGTTAGCGGGGGGGACTATACAAGAGACCCAGTACTTC.

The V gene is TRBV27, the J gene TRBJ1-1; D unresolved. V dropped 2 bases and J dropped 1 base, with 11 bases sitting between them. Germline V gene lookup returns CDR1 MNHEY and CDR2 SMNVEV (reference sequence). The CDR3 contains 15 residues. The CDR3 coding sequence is TGTGCCAGCAGTTTAGATGGCAATAGGAACACTGAAGCTTTCTTT. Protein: CASSLDGNRNTEAFF.

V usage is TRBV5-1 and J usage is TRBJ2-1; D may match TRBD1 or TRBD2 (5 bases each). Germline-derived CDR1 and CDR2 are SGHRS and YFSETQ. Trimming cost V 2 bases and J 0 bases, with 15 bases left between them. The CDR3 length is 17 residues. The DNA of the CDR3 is TGCGCCAGCAGCTTACCCGGGGCAGGGACCTCCTACAATGAGCAGTTCTTC. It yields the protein CASSLPGAGTSYNEQFF.